A selection of T cell receptor beta chains follows, all from one sample in a study of blood T cell repertoires in COVID-19. Some clones are missing from TCRdb's copy, which holds only in-frame ones; the method was immunoSEQ multiplex PCR. The table includes about 200,000 clones, 86% detected once. Sequencing was performed on peripheral blood. The receptors come from a woman in her seventies with acute or convalescent COVID-19. Both conserved end residues are part of each CDR3. Size values are once, few and many counts, or a class for expanded clones, and some rows have none.

size | J | V | CDR3
few | TRBJ1-2 | TRBV18 | CASSPGQATNYGYTF
. | TRBJ2-2 | TRBV3-1/TRBV3-2 | CASSHRTVSSTGELFF
. | TRBJ1-5 | TRBV27 | CASGERGPGNQPQHF
. | TRBJ1-1 | TRBV4-1 | CASSGQGVTEAFF
few | TRBJ1-1 | TRBV5-8 | CASSLGRGTEAFF
. | TRBJ1-5 | TRBV28 | CASSRSSGSNQPQHF
. | TRBJ2-5 | TRBV24-1 | CATSPGTSNAETQYF
. | TRBJ2-7 | TRBV19 | CASHDGRISYEQYF
. | TRBJ2-1 | TRBV18 | CASSPVAGGSYNEQFF
. | TRBJ2-7 | TRBV5-1 | CASSLGQGGTYEQYF
. | TRBJ2-4 | TRBV6-6 | CASSLGEAKNIQYF
. | TRBJ1-5 | TRBV19 | CASSTETGLRGLRDQPQHF
. | TRBJ2-3 | TRBV27 | CASSVVSSLTDTQYF
. | TRBJ1-5 | TRBV2 | CASSATGGNQPQHF
. | TRBJ1-5 | TRBV5-6 | CASSLYQYSNQPQHF
. | TRBJ2-3 | TRBV10-1 | CASREGLAGATDTQYF
. | TRBJ1-2 | TRBV7-3 | CASSLSAIGGNYGYTF
. | TRBJ1-5 | TRBV2 | CASSRQAEPQHF
. | TRBJ2-3 | TRBV27 | CASSSEGQGTDTQYF
. | TRBJ2-2 | TRBV15 | CATSRENVANDGELFF
. | TRBJ1-5 | TRBV28 | CASSLPPGQGIQPQHF
. | TRBJ2-7 | TRBV6-2/TRBV6-3 | CASSYGQTGWEQYF
few | TRBJ1-2 | TRBV20-1 | CSASSGTGNTF
few | TRBJ1-1 | TRBV6-5 | CASTPRTGVFFAFF
. | TRBJ1-3 | TRBV7-9 | CASSSPLIRNTIYF
. | TRBJ2-2 | TRBV11-2 | CASSYGLHTNTGELFF
. | TRBJ1-1 | TRBV5-6 | CASSRDTSADTEAFF
. | TRBJ2-2 | TRBV3-1/TRBV3-2 | CASSQTRGGSNTGELFF
. | TRBJ1-1 | TRBV19 | CASSLRGGNTEAFF
. | TRBJ2-1 | TRBV6-4 | CASRREDSSYNEQFF
. | TRBJ2-3 | TRBV9 | CASSPTGSTDTQYF
. | TRBJ2-3 | TRBV7-3 | CASSYSGTPDTQYF
. | TRBJ2-3 | TRBV28 | CASSLGRSGRGRRTDTQYF
. | TRBJ2-1 | TRBV11-2 | CASSLVVTGGEGQFF
. | TRBJ1-6 | TRBV5-6 | CASSLNGQTRSPLHF
. | TRBJ1-2 | TRBV19 | CASSRGQGYGYTF